A single sample is the source of the 11 T cell receptor beta chains below, sequenced in a study of T-cell memory formation after mild COVID-19. TCRdb analysed the 5' RACE reads with MiXCR anew, one entry per CDR3 protein. Counted here are hundreds of thousands of distinct CDR3 sequences, about 16% occurring once; the ten biggest clones make up less than 30%. The specimen sequenced was PBMCs or a T cell subset sorted from them (not recorded which). All receptors come from a man younger than 35 who had mild COVID-19 (a few samples of this study predate the infection). Cell type and time point are not known.

This clonotype showed up just a few times. The chain uses TRBV7-2 and TRBJ2-3; D is ambiguous. The CDR3 has 14 residues. The V gene's germline CDR1 is SGHTA and CDR2 FQGNSA. The V end was cut by 3 bases, the J end by 4 bases, with 11 bases between. The CDR3 reads CASSFMGIPDTQYF. The CDR3 bases are TGTGCCAGCAGCTTCATGGGGATCCCAGATACGCAGTATTTT.

This chain links TRBV6-5 with TRBJ1-5; D is perhaps TRBD1 (5 bases). CDR3 length: 15 amino acids. Germline-derived CDR1 and CDR2 are MNHEY and SVGAGI. Between the trimmed V and J ends, which lost 2 bases and 1 base, there was a span of 9 bases. CDR3 in DNA: TGTGCCAGCAGTTACCACCGGGACAGCAATCAGCCCCAGCATTTT. Protein: CASSYHRDSNQPQHF.

Only a few counts were recorded for this clonotype. The chain carries TRBV28 and TRBJ2-5; D is unclear. The germline V gene encodes CDR1 MDHEN and CDR2 SYDVKM. The length of the CDR3 is 14 residues. The V end was cut by 2 bases, the J end by 3 bases, with 10 bases between. The CDR3 nucleotides read TGTGCCAGCAGTTTAAGGCGGATGAAAGAGACCCAGTACTTC. This sequence encodes CASSLRRMKETQYF.

This clonotype was counted a few times. In nucleotides, the CDR3 is TGTGCTAGTGGTGCGGGGGTTGGCACCGGGGAGCTGTTTTTT. This codes for CASGAGVGTGELFF. The chain uses TRBV12-5 and TRBJ2-2, with 7 bases fitting TRBD2. Trimming at V came to 5 bases and at J to 4 bases, leaving 4 bases not matched to a gene. The CDR3 runs to 14 residues. CDR1 is LGHNT, CDR2 FRNRAP, per germline. The variable domain in full, with the rest retrieved from reference TRBV12-5 and TRBJ2-2, is DARVTQTPRHKVTEMGQEVTMRCQPILGHNTVFWYRQTMMQGLELLAYFRNRAPLDDSGMPKDRFSAEMPDATLATLKIQPSEPRDSAVYFCASGAGVGTGELFFGEGSRLTVL.

This clonotype was detected only a few times. This chain's CDR3 is CASSWGGRNNEQFF. DNA of the CDR3: TGCGCCAGCAGCTGGGGGGGACGTAACAATGAGCAGTTCTTC. This chain uses TRBV5-1 with TRBJ2-1, with 7 positions matching TRBD2. The CDR3 is made up of 14 amino acids. Germline loops: CDR1 SGHRS, CDR2 YFSETQ. The ends lost 3 bases at V and 5 bases at J; junction bases unmatched: 5.

This clonotype was found many times. This chain uses TRBV10-3 with TRBJ1-6; D remains ambiguous. This CDR3 is built from 14 residues. V was pared by 10 bases and J by 9 bases, with 19 bases between. Germline V gene lookup returns CDR1 ENHRY and CDR2 SYGVKD. The DNA for the CDR3 is TGTGCCACGTCTGAGGTCAGAGCCGGTTCACCCCTCCACTTT. Amino acids: CATSEVRAGSPLHF.

The chain joins TRBV28 to TRBJ2-7, with D possibly being TRBD1 (6 bases). Germline assignment: CDR1 MDHEN and CDR2 SYDVKM. Trimming cost V 1 base and J 2 bases, with 9 bases left between them. The CDR3 has 14 amino acids. The CDR3 protein is CASSLFGQTYEQYV. The CDR3 DNA sequence: TGTGCCAGCAGTTTATTCGGACAGACCTACGAGCAGTACGTC.

The sample holds a few counts of this clonotype. The chain has TRBV6-2 or TRBV6-3 and TRBJ2-1, with 8 bases matching TRBD1. Germline trimming cut 5 bases from V and 8 bases from J; bases unmatched to any gene: 8. Germline loops: CDR1 MNHEY, CDR2 SVGEGT. The CDR3 has 14 residues. CDR3 coding DNA: TGTGCCAGCAGTACCCAGGGGGCCATGGATGAGCAGTTCTTC. Translated, it gives CASSTQGAMDEQFF.

This clonotype occurred a few times. The CDR3 bases are TGTGCCAGCAGCGCGGGATATACCCCAGATACGCAGTATTTT. Translating gives CASSAGYTPDTQYF. The chain employs TRBV7-9 and TRBJ2-3, with D perhaps TRBD2 (6 bases). Germline CDR1 SEHNR, CDR2 FQNEAQ (reference sequence). This CDR3 comprises 14 residues. The germline V and J ends were trimmed by 5 bases and 4 bases, with 13 bases remaining between them. Variable domain in full (rest from reference TRBV7-9 and TRBJ2-3): DTGVSQNPRHKITKRGQNVTFRCDPISEHNRLYWYRQTLGQGPEFLTYFQNEAQLEKSRLLSDRFSAERPKGSFSTLEIQRTEQGDSAMYLCASSAGYTPDTQYFGPGTRLTVL.

This clonotype appeared a few times. The chain employs TRBV27 and TRBJ1-3, with unresolved D. Germline V gene sequence: CDR1 MNHEY, CDR2 SMNVEV (reference sequence). CDR3 length: 13 residues. The V end was cut by 6 bases, the J end by 0 bases, with 6 bases between. The CDR3 protein is CASRGSSGNTIYF. The CDR3 DNA sequence: TGTGCCAGCAGGGGCTCCTCTGGAAACACCATATATTTT.

The chain employs TRBV12-3 or TRBV12-4 and TRBJ2-6; D possibly corresponds to TRBD1 (6 bases). This CDR3 is built from 15 residues. Trimming cost V 5 bases and J 2 bases, with 10 bases left between them. CDR3 amino acids: CASSSRGTGANVLTF. Written as DNA, the CDR3 is TGTGCCAGCAGTAGCAGGGGAACTGGGGCCAACGTCCTGACTTTC.